The rows below give T cell receptor beta chains drawn from one sample of a study of technical replicates of blood from several donors. Clones were sequenced by immunoSEQ multiplex PCR, and TCRdb holds only the in-frame ones, with some missing. The sample holds 45,000 to 55,000 clones; around 94% are singletons and the top ten take around 0.2%. The material sequenced was T cells isolated from PBMCs. The receptors originated from a human donor in good health. Each CDR3 is given with its conserved first and last residue. The order of the fields is clone size, V gene, J gene, CDR3 protein. The listing skips clone size in some rows; elsewhere it reads once, few, many or a size class.

clone size: -; V gene: TRBV10-3; J gene: TRBJ2-1; CDR3 protein: CATYPGQGVHEQFF
clone size: -; V gene: TRBV7-8; J gene: TRBJ2-7; CDR3 protein: CASSLMQLTVSYEQYF
clone size: -; V gene: TRBV7-8; J gene: TRBJ2-1; CDR3 protein: CASGGVAGVGEQFF
clone size: -; V gene: TRBV5-1; J gene: TRBJ2-1; CDR3 protein: CASSLSRTGGNEQFF
clone size: -; V gene: TRBV29-1; J gene: TRBJ1-2; CDR3 protein: CSVEDRTSYYGYTF
clone size: -; V gene: TRBV5-1; J gene: TRBJ2-5; CDR3 protein: CASSLRDSGSYGETQYF
clone size: -; V gene: TRBV10-2; J gene: TRBJ2-7; CDR3 protein: CASNGQGNEQYF
clone size: -; V gene: TRBV7-9; J gene: TRBJ1-4; CDR3 protein: CASSPYSTNEKLFF
clone size: -; V gene: TRBV7-2; J gene: TRBJ1-1; CDR3 protein: CASSRFQGNTEAFF
clone size: -; V gene: TRBV6-5; J gene: TRBJ2-7; CDR3 protein: CASSYGAGGEQYF
clone size: -; V gene: TRBV7-9; J gene: TRBJ1-2; CDR3 protein: CASRSDPGQGDRGYTF
clone size: -; V gene: TRBV5-4; J gene: TRBJ2-1; CDR3 protein: CASSSLARSYNEQFF
clone size: -; V gene: TRBV28; J gene: TRBJ2-2; CDR3 protein: CASSSYTGSGELFF
clone size: -; V gene: TRBV7-9; J gene: TRBJ1-1; CDR3 protein: CASSLATGGDTEAFF
clone size: -; V gene: TRBV13; J gene: TRBJ1-4; CDR3 protein: CASSTDRGDEKLFF
clone size: -; V gene: TRBV5-1; J gene: TRBJ2-7; CDR3 protein: CASSGVSGGAYEQYF
clone size: -; V gene: TRBV6-6; J gene: TRBJ2-5; CDR3 protein: CASSQNQETQYF
clone size: -; V gene: TRBV28; J gene: TRBJ1-1; CDR3 protein: CASSQTGGRTEAFF
clone size: -; V gene: TRBV7-2; J gene: TRBJ2-1; CDR3 protein: CASSFYASGTYNEQFF
clone size: -; V gene: TRBV7-9; J gene: TRBJ2-4; CDR3 protein: CASSLEGYRVGDIQYF
clone size: -; V gene: TRBV11-2; J gene: TRBJ2-7; CDR3 protein: CASTLRIQGAAYEQYF
clone size: -; V gene: TRBV6-5; J gene: TRBJ2-7; CDR3 protein: CASSSQPYRAAYEQYF
clone size: -; V gene: TRBV5-1; J gene: TRBJ1-2; CDR3 protein: CASSLELSSYGYTF
clone size: -; V gene: TRBV7-3; J gene: TRBJ2-7; CDR3 protein: CASSRDSSYEQYF
clone size: -; V gene: TRBV12-5; J gene: TRBJ1-1; CDR3 protein: CASGLVQGTEAFF
clone size: -; V gene: TRBV15; J gene: TRBJ1-2; CDR3 protein: CATSRGTGYGYTF
clone size: -; V gene: TRBV7-8; J gene: TRBJ1-5; CDR3 protein: CASSLRGSVIHQPQHF
clone size: -; V gene: TRBV7-2; J gene: TRBJ1-1; CDR3 protein: CASSLEFTGNTEAFF
clone size: -; V gene: TRBV11-2; J gene: TRBJ1-5; CDR3 protein: CASTTHTSSGQGSNQPQHF
clone size: -; V gene: TRBV11-2; J gene: TRBJ2-5; CDR3 protein: CASSLGPSGGQETQYF
clone size: -; V gene: TRBV7-3; J gene: TRBJ2-1; CDR3 protein: CASSTIAGFTNEQFF
clone size: -; V gene: TRBV18; J gene: TRBJ2-7; CDR3 protein: CASSAAGTGTYEQYF
clone size: once; V gene: TRBV10-3; J gene: TRBJ2-3; CDR3 protein: CAIRTGLAARAQYF
clone size: -; V gene: TRBV6-5; J gene: TRBJ2-7; CDR3 protein: CASRPGQGGRDEQYF
clone size: -; V gene: TRBV18; J gene: TRBJ2-7; CDR3 protein: CASSPPGLAGGPPYEQYF
clone size: -; V gene: TRBV29-1; J gene: TRBJ2-7; CDR3 protein: CSVEVVSGGPYEQYF
clone size: -; V gene: TRBV9; J gene: TRBJ1-2; CDR3 protein: CASSERGQGLGGYTF
clone size: once; V gene: TRBV7-8; J gene: TRBJ1-2; CDR3 protein: CASSLVRGQNYGYTF
clone size: -; V gene: TRBV7-8; J gene: TRBJ2-7; CDR3 protein: CASSARTRLAGTYEQYF
clone size: -; V gene: TRBV20-1; J gene: TRBJ1-1; CDR3 protein: CSARKGEGAFF
clone size: -; V gene: TRBV5-4; J gene: TRBJ2-7; CDR3 protein: CASSLGVGAYEQYF
clone size: -; V gene: TRBV7-9; J gene: TRBJ1-1; CDR3 protein: CASSYGGSEAFF
clone size: -; V gene: TRBV13; J gene: TRBJ1-3; CDR3 protein: CASSLNWGVPSGNTIYF
clone size: few; V gene: TRBV15; J gene: TRBJ1-1; CDR3 protein: CATSRTGGSLDEAFF
clone size: -; V gene: TRBV14; J gene: TRBJ1-1; CDR3 protein: CASSQAIRGGTEAFF
clone size: -; V gene: TRBV29-1; J gene: TRBJ2-1; CDR3 protein: CSVDRGQENEQFF
clone size: once; V gene: TRBV9; J gene: TRBJ2-6; CDR3 protein: CASSVGTGYYPGANVLTF
clone size: once; V gene: TRBV10-3; J gene: TRBJ2-1; CDR3 protein: CAISERGIQLANEQFF
clone size: once; V gene: TRBV28; J gene: TRBJ2-5; CDR3 protein: CASSFLLAGVRETQYF
clone size: -; V gene: TRBV5-4; J gene: TRBJ2-1; CDR3 protein: CASSPRHRAYNEQFF
clone size: -; V gene: TRBV7-9; J gene: TRBJ2-3; CDR3 protein: CASSLDLAGFSDTQYF
clone size: -; V gene: TRBV5-4; J gene: TRBJ1-6; CDR3 protein: CASSSREVNSPLHF
clone size: -; V gene: TRBV11-2; J gene: TRBJ2-7; CDR3 protein: CASSWGVDSYEQYF
clone size: -; V gene: TRBV5-1; J gene: TRBJ2-7; CDR3 protein: CASSLAGPSGSNEQYF
clone size: once; V gene: TRBV18; J gene: TRBJ1-1; CDR3 protein: CASSTEEGAGAFF